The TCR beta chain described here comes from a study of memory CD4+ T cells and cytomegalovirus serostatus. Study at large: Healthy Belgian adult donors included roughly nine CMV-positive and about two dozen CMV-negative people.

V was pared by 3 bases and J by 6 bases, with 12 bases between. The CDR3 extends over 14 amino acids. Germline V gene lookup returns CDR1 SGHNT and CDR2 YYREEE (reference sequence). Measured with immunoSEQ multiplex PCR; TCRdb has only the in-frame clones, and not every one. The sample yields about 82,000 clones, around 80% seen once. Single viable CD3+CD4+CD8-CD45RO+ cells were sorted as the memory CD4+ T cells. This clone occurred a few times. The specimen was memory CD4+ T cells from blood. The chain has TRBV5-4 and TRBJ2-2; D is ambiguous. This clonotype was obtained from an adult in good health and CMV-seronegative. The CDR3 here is CASSSGQISGELFF. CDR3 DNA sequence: TGTGCCAGCAGCTCAGGCCAGATTTCCGGGGAGCTGTTTTTT.